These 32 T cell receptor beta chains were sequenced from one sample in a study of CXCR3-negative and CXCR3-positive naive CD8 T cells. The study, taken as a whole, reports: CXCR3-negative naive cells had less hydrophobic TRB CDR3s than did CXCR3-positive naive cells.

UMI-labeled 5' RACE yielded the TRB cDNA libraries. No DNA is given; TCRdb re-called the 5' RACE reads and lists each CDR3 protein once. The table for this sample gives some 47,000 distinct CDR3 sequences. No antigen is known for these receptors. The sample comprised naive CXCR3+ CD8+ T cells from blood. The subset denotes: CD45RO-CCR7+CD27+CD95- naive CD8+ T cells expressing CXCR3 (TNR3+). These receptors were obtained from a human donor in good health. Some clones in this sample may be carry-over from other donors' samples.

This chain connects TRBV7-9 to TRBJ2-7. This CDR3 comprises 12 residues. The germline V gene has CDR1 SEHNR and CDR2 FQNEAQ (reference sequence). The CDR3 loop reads CASSFRPHEQYF.

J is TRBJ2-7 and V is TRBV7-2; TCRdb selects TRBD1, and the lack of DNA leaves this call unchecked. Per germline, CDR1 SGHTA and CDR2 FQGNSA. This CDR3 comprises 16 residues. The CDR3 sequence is CASSLWTGAILDEQYF.

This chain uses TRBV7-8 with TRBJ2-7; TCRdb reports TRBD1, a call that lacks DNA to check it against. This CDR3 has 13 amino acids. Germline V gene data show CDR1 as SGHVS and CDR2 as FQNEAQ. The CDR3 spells CASSKDSTYEQYF. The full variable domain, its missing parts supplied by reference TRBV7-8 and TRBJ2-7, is GAGVSQSPRYKVAKRGQDVALRCDPISGHVSLFWYQQALGQGPEFLTYFQNEAQLDKSGLPSDRFFAERPEGSVSTLKIQRTQQEDSAVYLCASSKDSTYEQYFGPGTRLTVT.

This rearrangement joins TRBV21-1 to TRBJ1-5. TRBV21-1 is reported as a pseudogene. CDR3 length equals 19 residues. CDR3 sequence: CASSKRPGEPEYSNQPQHF.

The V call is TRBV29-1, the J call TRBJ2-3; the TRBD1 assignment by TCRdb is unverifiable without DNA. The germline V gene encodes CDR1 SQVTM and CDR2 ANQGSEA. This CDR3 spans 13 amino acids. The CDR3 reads CSAPDTNTDTQYF.

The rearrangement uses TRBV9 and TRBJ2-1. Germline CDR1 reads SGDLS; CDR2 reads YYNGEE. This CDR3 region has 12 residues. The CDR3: CASSRTYNEQFF.

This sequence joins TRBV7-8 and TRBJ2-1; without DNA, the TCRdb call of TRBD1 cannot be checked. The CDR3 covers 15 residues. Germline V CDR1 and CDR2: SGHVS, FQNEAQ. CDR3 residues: CASSPAGVLTVEQIF. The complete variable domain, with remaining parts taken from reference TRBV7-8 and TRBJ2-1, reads GAGVSQSPRYKVAKRGQDVALRCDPISGHVSLFWYQQALGQGPEFLTYFQNEAQLDKSGLPSDRFFAERPEGSVSTLKIQRTQQEDSAVYLCASSPAGVLTVEQIFGPGTRLTVL.

CDR3 amino acids: CASSLKFGGQPQHF. The chain uses TRBV5-6 and TRBJ1-5. Germline CDR1 and CDR2: SGHDT and YYEEEE. The CDR3 sequence is 14 residues long.

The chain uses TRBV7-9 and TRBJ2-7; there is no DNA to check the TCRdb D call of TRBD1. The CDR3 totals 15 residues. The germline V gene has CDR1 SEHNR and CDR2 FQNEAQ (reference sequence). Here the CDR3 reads CTSSYGQGVTYEQYF.

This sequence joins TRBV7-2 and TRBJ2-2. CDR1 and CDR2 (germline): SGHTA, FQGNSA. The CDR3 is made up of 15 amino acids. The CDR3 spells CASSLFSENTGELFF.

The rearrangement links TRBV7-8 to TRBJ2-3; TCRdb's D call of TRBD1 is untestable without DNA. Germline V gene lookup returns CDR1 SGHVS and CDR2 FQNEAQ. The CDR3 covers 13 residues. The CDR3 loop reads CASSRGQSDTQYF.

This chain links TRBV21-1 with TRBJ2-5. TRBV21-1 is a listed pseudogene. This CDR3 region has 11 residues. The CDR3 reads CASTIQETQYF.

CDR3 protein: CARGLAGNTDTQYF. The rearrangement links TRBV2 to TRBJ2-3; TCRdb designates TRBD2, a call that cannot be tested without DNA. The CDR3 contains 14 residues. CDR1 SNHLY and CDR2 FYNNEI come from the germline V gene.

CDR3 in amino acids: CASSQGLGQAFF. This chain links TRBV4-3 with TRBJ1-1. The CDR3 length is 12 residues. The V gene's germline CDR1 is LGHNA and CDR2 YSLEER.

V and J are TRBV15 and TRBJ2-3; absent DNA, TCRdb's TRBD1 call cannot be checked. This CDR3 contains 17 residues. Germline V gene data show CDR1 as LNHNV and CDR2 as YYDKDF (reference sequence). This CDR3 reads CATSKVGIGGTDDTQYF. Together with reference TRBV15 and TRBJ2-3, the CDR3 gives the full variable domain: DAMVIQNPRYQVTQFGKPVTLSCSQTLNHNVMYWYQQKSSQAPKLLFHYYDKDFNNEADTPDNFQSRRPNTSFCFLDIRSPGLGDTAMYLCATSKVGIGGTDDTQYFGPGTRLTVL.

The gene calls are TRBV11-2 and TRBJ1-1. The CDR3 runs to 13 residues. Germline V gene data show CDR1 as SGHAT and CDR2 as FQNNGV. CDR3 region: CASSLVLGTEAFF.

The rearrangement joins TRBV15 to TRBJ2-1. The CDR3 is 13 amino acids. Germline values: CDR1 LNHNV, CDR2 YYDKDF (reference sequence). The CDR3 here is CATSRDRVNEQFF.

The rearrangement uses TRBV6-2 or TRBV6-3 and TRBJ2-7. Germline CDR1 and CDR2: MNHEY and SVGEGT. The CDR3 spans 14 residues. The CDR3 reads CASKETDLLPEQYF.

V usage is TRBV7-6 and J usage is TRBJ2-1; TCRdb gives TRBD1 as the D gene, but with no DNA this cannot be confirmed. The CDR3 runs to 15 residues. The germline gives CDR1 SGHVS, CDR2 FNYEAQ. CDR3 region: CASSLFVTGNNEQFF.

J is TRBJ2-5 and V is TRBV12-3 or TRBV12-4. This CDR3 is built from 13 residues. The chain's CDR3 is CASTEFAQETQYF.

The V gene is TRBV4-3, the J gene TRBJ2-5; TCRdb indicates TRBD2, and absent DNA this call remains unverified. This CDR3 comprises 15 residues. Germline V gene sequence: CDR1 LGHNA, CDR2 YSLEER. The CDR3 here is CASSPGGFGQETQYF.

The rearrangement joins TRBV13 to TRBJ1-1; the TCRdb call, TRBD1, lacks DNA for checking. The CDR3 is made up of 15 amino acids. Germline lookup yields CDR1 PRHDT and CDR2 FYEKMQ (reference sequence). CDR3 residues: CASSSETGMNTEAFF.

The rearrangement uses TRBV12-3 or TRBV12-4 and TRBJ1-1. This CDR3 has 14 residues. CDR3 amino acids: CASSLPKALTEAFF.

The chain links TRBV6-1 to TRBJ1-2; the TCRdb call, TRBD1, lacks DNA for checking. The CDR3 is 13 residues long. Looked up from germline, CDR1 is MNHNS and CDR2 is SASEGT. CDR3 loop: CASSEGGIDGYTF.

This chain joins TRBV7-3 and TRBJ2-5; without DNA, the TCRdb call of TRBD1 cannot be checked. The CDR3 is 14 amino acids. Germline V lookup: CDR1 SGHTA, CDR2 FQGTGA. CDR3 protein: CASSPGPTGETQYF.

CDR3 sequence reads: CSADQVRDTTDTQYF. The V and J genes are TRBV29-1 and TRBJ2-3; TCRdb indicates TRBD1, and absent DNA this call remains unverified. The CDR3 covers 15 residues. Germline CDR1 SQVTM, CDR2 ANQGSEA.

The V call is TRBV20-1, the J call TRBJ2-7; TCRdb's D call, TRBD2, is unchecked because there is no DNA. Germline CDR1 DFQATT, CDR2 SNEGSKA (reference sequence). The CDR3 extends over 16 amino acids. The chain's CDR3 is CSARGLIAGEINEQYF.

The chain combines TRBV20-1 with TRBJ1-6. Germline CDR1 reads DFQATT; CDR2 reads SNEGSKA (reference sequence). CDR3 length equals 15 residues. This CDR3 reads CSARGIEEDNSPLHF.

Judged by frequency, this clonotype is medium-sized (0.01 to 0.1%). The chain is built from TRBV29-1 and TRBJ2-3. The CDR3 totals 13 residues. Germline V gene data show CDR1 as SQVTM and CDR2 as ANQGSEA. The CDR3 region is CSVEEEGTDTQYF.

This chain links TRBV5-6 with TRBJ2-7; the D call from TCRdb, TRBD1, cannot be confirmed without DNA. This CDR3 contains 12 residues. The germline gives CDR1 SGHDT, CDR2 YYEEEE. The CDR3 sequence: CASSWTRQEQYF.

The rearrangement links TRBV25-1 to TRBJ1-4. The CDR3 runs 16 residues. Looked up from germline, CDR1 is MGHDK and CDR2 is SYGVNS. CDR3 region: CASSEWEAVTNEKLFF. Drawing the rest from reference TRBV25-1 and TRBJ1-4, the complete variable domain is EADIYQTPRYLVIGTGKKITLECSQTMGHDKMYWYQQDPGMELHLIHYSYGVNSTEKGDLSSESTVSRIRTEHFPLTLESARPSHTSQYLCASSEWEAVTNEKLFFGSGTQLSVL.

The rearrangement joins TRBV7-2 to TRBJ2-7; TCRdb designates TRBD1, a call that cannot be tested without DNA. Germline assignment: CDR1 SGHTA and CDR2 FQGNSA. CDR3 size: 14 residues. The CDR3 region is CASSPRGSSYEQYF.